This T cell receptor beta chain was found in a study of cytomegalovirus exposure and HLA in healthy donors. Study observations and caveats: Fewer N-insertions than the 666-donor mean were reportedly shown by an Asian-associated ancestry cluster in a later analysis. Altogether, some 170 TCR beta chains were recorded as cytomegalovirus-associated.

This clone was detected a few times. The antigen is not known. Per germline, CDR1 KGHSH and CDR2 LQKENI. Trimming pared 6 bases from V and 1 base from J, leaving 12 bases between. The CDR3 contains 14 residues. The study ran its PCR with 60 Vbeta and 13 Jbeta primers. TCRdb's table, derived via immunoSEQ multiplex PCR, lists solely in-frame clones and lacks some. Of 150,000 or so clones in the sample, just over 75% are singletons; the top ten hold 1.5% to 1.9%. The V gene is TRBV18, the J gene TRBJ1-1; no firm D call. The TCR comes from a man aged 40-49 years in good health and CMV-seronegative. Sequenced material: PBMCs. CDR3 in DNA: TGTGCCAGCTCGCCGACAAGCCAGAACACTGAAGCTTTCTTT. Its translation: CASSPTSQNTEAFF.